This note documents a single T cell receptor (beta chain) sequence. Its cognate antigen is unknown. Every donor was a healthy Caucasian. These data come from a study of identical twins. Study-level points and caveats: There were fewer insertions in abundant cord blood beta clonotypes, but memory repertoires showed no such pattern.

A universal primer site was incorporated via template switching, and the cDNA contained unique molecular identifiers. MiXCR was run by TCRdb on the 5' RACE reads, yielding one entry per CDR3 protein. Of about 720,000 distinct CDR3 sequences listed, under 9% are singletons. V was pared by 6 bases and J by 5 bases, with 11 bases between. This CDR3 comprises 13 residues. CDR1 and CDR2 from the germline V gene are MNHEY and SVGEGT. This same sample was also part of a study on yellow fever vaccine responses in identical twins.

This TCR came from a woman aged 18 to 35 in good health. The material sequenced was PBMCs. The rearrangement links TRBV6-2 or TRBV6-3 to TRBJ1-5; D remains ambiguous. CDR3 nucleotides: TGTGCCAGCAGATCGGGCGTGTATCAGCCCCAGCATTTT. The encoded protein is CASRSGVYQPQHF.